The 31 T cell receptor beta chains reported below all come from one sample, sequenced in a study of CD8+ T cells in alopecia areata. This sample's treatment: oral pan-JAK inhibitor, 5-10 mg twice daily. The investigators collected lesional scalp punch biopsies and peripheral blood from alopecia areata patients. Sequencing templates came from extracted RNA that was reverse transcribed into cDNA. The data were produced by immunoSEQ multiplex PCR, yet TCRdb's version contains in-frame clones alone and is incomplete. This sample has roughly 4,400 clones, with around 93% found just once. Source: skin, taken at week 4, from a patient treated with tofacitinib. Receptors were obtained from a human donor with alopecia areata.

V is TRBV7-2 and J is TRBJ1-1; D is unclear. Germline CDR1 reads SGHTA; CDR2 reads FQGNSA. Trimming shortened V by 5 bases and J by 0 bases, and 10 bases separated the two germline ends. This CDR3 has 14 residues. The CDR3 DNA is TGTGCCAGCAGCGCGCAGGCCATGAACACTGAAGCTTTCTTT. It is translated as CASSAQAMNTEAFF.

V is TRBV6-1 and J is TRBJ1-5; D gene uncertain. Germline V gene lookup returns CDR1 MNHNS and CDR2 SASEGT. Trimming shortened V by 2 bases and J by 6 bases, and 5 bases separated the two germline ends. This CDR3 spans 12 amino acids. As DNA, the CDR3 is TGTGCCAGCAGTGAACGCAGTCAGCCCCAGCATTTT. Its translation is CASSERSQPQHF.

V and J are TRBV11-2 and TRBJ2-7; D call uncertain. The germline gives CDR1 SGHAT, CDR2 FQNNGV. V was trimmed by 1 base and J by 2 bases, leaving 3 bases between them. The CDR3 totals 12 residues. CDR3 sequence (DNA): TGTGCCAGCAGCTTAGGGGCCTACGAGCAGTACTTC. Its protein product is CASSLGAYEQYF.

This chain uses TRBV30 with TRBJ1-1, with 7 positions matching TRBD1. With V trimmed by 5 bases and J by 3 bases, 6 bases remained unmatched. The CDR3 is made up of 13 amino acids. The V gene's germline CDR1 is GTSNPN and CDR2 SVGIG (reference sequence). The CDR3, as DNA: TGTGCCTGGGCAGTTGACAGGGACACTGAAGCTTTCTTT. Translating gives CAWAVDRDTEAFF.

The chain links TRBV7-2 to TRBJ2-2, with D possibly TRBD2 on 5 matching bases. Trimming removed 5 bases from V and 2 bases from J, with 21 bases in between. Germline V gives CDR1 SGHTA, CDR2 FQGNSA. CDR3 length: 18 amino acids. CDR3 DNA sequence: TGTGCCAGCAGCCAAACGGGTATCCGGAGGACCAACACCGGGGAGCTGTTTTTT. Amino acids: CASSQTGIRRTNTGELFF.

As DNA, the CDR3 is TGTGCCAGCAGTAGCCGGGTCCCACAGTCCACCTACGAGCAGTACTTC. Amino acid sequence: CASSSRVPQSTYEQYF. The V call is TRBV5-6, the J call TRBJ2-7; D not certain. Germline V gives CDR1 SGHDT, CDR2 YYEEEE. V was clipped by 5 bases and J by 2 bases, with 20 bases between them. The CDR3 is made up of 16 amino acids.

The chain links TRBV29-1 to TRBJ1-1, with D hard to call. Trimming removed 8 bases from V and 1 base from J, with 8 bases in between. Germline V gene lookup returns CDR1 SQVTM and CDR2 ANQGSEA. The CDR3 extends over 11 amino acids. This CDR3 reads CSSSQNTEAFF. Written as DNA, the CDR3 is TGCAGCTCGTCCCAGAACACTGAAGCTTTCTTT.

The chain carries TRBV4-3 and TRBJ2-3; D unclear. The germline V gene encodes CDR1 LGHNA and CDR2 YSLEER. The CDR3 contains 15 residues. With 0 bases removed from V and 2 bases from J, the gap between germline ends came to 9 bases. The chain's CDR3 is CASSQDDSYTDTQYF. The CDR3 region has the DNA TGCGCCAGCAGCCAAGATGACTCCTACACAGATACGCAGTATTTT.

The chain combines TRBV4-3 with TRBJ2-1; 7 positions match TRBD2. The V gene's germline CDR1 is LGHNA and CDR2 YSLEER. The CDR3 covers 15 residues. The trim removed 1 base at V and 8 bases at J, leaving 8 bases unmatched. CDR3 nucleotides: TGCGCCAGCAGCCAAGCTGGCGGGGGTACCGATGAGCAGTTCTTC. Its translation: CASSQAGGGTDEQFF.

The rearrangement joins TRBV6-6 to TRBJ1-5, with D perhaps matching TRBD1 (5 bases). V was clipped by 3 bases and J by 2 bases, with 14 bases between them. Germline CDR1 MNHNY, CDR2 SVGAGI (reference sequence). The CDR3 covers 16 residues. The CDR3 DNA follows: TGTGCCAGCAGTTATACCGGGCCGGGGGGCAATCAGCCCCAGCATTTT. Amino acid sequence: CASSYTGPGGNQPQHF.

With regard to this clone: One end of the junction fails to match germline, which may point to a read error. The V and J genes are TRBV2 and TRBJ2-2, with TRBD2 matching over 7 bases. This CDR3 region has 12 residues. Germline loops: CDR1 SNHLY, CDR2 FYNNEI. CDR3 nucleotides: TGTGCCAGCAGACCCGGGGGAGGGGTGCTGTTTTTT. Translation: CASRPGGGVLFF.

This clone occurred a few times. The DNA for the CDR3 is TGTGCCAGCAGCCAGGGACAGTTTAATTCACCCCTCCACTTT. It is translated as CASSQGQFNSPLHF. This chain uses TRBV7-9 with TRBJ1-6; 7 positions match TRBD1. Germline loops: CDR1 SEHNR, CDR2 FQNEAQ (reference sequence). CDR3 length: 14 amino acids. Unmatched junction bases numbered 4, after V lost 5 bases and J lost 6 bases.

The chain combines TRBV15 with TRBJ2-3; D possibly corresponds to TRBD2 (6 bases). In germline, CDR1 is LNHNV, CDR2 YYDKDF (reference sequence). Trimming cost V 0 bases and J 2 bases, with 12 bases left between them. This CDR3 has 16 amino acids. The CDR3 DNA follows: TGTGCCACCAGCAGAGATCGGAGGGGATTCACAGATACGCAGTATTTT. As protein: CATSRDRRGFTDTQYF. The whole variable domain, remainder taken from reference TRBV15 and TRBJ2-3, is DAMVIQNPRYQVTQFGKPVTLSCSQTLNHNVMYWYQQKSSQAPKLLFHYYDKDFNNEADTPDNFQSRRPNTSFCFLDIRSPGLGDTAMYLCATSRDRRGFTDTQYFGPGTRLTVL.

The rearrangement links TRBV29-1 to TRBJ2-5; D not resolved. V was trimmed by 7 bases and J by 5 bases, leaving 14 bases between them. The CDR3 spans 12 residues. Germline V gene data show CDR1 as SQVTM and CDR2 as ANQGSEA. The CDR3 DNA reads as TGCAGCGCTCCCTGGGGTAGGGAGACCCAGTACTTC. Protein product: CSAPWGRETQYF.

This chain links TRBV27 with TRBJ2-7; D remains unclear. There are 16 residues in the CDR3. V lost 1 base and J 9 bases, leaving 22 bases between the germline ends. Germline V gives CDR1 MNHEY, CDR2 SMNVEV (reference sequence). The CDR3 region has the DNA TGTGCCAGCAGTTTATGGTTTGGGATGAGCGTCCTCGGGCAGTACTTC. Encoded protein: CASSLWFGMSVLGQYF.

The chain carries TRBV7-2 and TRBJ1-2, with 7 bases identical to TRBD1. CDR1 and CDR2 from the germline V gene are SGHTA and FQGNSA. V lost 5 bases, J lost 2 bases, and 2 bases stayed unmatched. There are 13 residues in the CDR3. As DNA, the CDR3 is TGTGCCAGCAGCCCGGACAGGAACTATGGCTACACCTTC. Residues: CASSPDRNYGYTF.

CDR3 sequence: CASSPIPGANVLTF. The CDR3 nucleotides are TGTGCCAGCAGTCCGATCCCCGGGGCCAACGTCCTGACTTTC. J is TRBJ2-6 and V is TRBV2; no clear D. Germline CDR1 SNHLY, CDR2 FYNNEI. The CDR3 totals 14 residues. V was trimmed by 5 bases and J by 4 bases, leaving 9 bases between them.

The J gene is TRBJ1-5, the V gene TRBV5-5; TRBD1 is a possible D gene (5 bases). CDR3 size: 17 residues. Trimming took 0 bases from V and 7 from J, leaving 20 bases between them. Germline CDR1 reads SGHKS; CDR2 reads YYEKEE (reference sequence). The CDR3 sequence: CASSLEGGQGARQPQHF. CDR3 DNA: TGTGCCAGCAGCTTGGAAGGAGGTCAGGGTGCAAGACAGCCCCAGCATTTT.

This chain links TRBV5-1 with TRBJ2-2; D is possibly TRBD1 (6 bases). Germline CDR1 reads SGHRS; CDR2 reads YFSETQ. Trimming stripped 1 base from V and 2 bases from J, with 12 bases between. There are 16 residues in the CDR3. CDR3: CASSLWQGYNTGELFF. CDR3 nucleotides: TGCGCCAGCAGCTTGTGGCAGGGGTACAACACCGGGGAGCTGTTTTTT.

This chain links TRBV6-6 with TRBJ1-1, with D possibly being TRBD1 (6 bases). This CDR3 is 13 amino acids long. Trimming cost V 6 bases and J 4 bases, with 12 bases left between them. CDR1 and CDR2 from the germline V gene are MNHNY and SVGAGI (reference sequence). The DNA for the CDR3 is TGTGCCAGCAGAAGGACAGAGAGCACTGAAGCTTTCTTT. The encoded protein is CASRRTESTEAFF.

The chain joins TRBV28 to TRBJ1-2; no firm D call. CDR1 and CDR2 from the germline V gene are MDHEN and SYDVKM. The CDR3 length is 15 residues. V gave up 3 bases and J gave up 7 bases, with 18 bases separating them. CDR3 in DNA: TGTGCCAGCAGTTTTGCCGGACGGGCGGGTGGTGGCTACACCTTC. It encodes CASSFAGRAGGGYTF.

The chain uses TRBV14 and TRBJ2-7, with D unresolved. This CDR3 spans 12 amino acids. V was shortened by 0 bases and J by 6 bases, with 6 bases between the two germline ends. The germline V gene encodes CDR1 SGHDN and CDR2 FVKESK. The CDR3, as DNA: TGTGCCAGCAGCCAAGATCTTCGCGAGCAGTACTTC. As protein: CASSQDLREQYF. The full variable domain, with the rest looked up from reference TRBV14 and TRBJ2-7, is EAGVTQFPSHSVIEKGQTVTLRCDPISGHDNLYWYRRVMGKEIKFLLHFVKESKQDESGMPNNRFLAERTGGTYSTLKVQPAELEDSGVYFCASSQDLREQYFGPGTRLTVT.

J is TRBJ2-3 and V is TRBV7-8; a weak D match, TRBD2 (6 bases). This CDR3 comprises 13 residues. Germline CDR1 is SGHVS and CDR2 is FQNEAQ. Trimming left V 5 bases short and J 1 base short, with 7 bases between. The chain's CDR3 is CASSPGGTDTQYF. The CDR3 DNA is TGTGCCAGCAGCCCGGGGGGCACAGATACGCAGTATTTT.

This chain links TRBV10-3 with TRBJ2-3; D assignment may be TRBD1 or TRBD2 (6 bases each). CDR1 is ENHRY and CDR2 is SYGVKD in the germline V gene. The CDR3 sequence is 15 residues long. V dropped 11 bases and J dropped 1 base, with 19 bases sitting between them. The CDR3 loop is CAARRGQKGTDTQYF. The CDR3 DNA reads as TGTGCCGCCAGGAGGGGACAAAAAGGCACAGATACGCAGTATTTT.

The CDR3 loop reads CASSPRDSRDGTGTF. CDR3 coding DNA: TGTGCCAGCAGTCCACGGGACAGCCGCGATGGGACGGGCACCTTC. The genes are TRBV25-1 and TRBJ1-2, with 7 bases fitting TRBD1. This CDR3 contains 15 residues. Germline V CDR1 and CDR2: MGHDK, SYGVNS. Trimming removed 5 bases from V and 13 bases from J; junction bases left unmatched: 19.

The chain is built from TRBV5-6 and TRBJ2-7, with D possibly matching TRBD2 (5 bases). Trimming took off 4 bases at V and 4 bases at J, with 12 bases between the two ends. The CDR3 has 13 amino acids. Germline V gene lookup returns CDR1 SGHDT and CDR2 YYEEEE. The CDR3 coding sequence is TGTGCCAGCAGCGGACGGGATAGATACGAGCAGTACTTC. It codes for CASSGRDRYEQYF.

CDR3 sequence (DNA): TGTGCCAGCAGCTTAGGGGGACAGGAGATAACTAGCTACAATGAGCAGTTCTTC. It codes for CASSLGGQEITSYNEQFF. The rearrangement joins TRBV7-9 to TRBJ2-1; 8 nucleotides match TRBD1. J lost 3 bases, V lost 1 base, and 11 bases had no gene match. The CDR3 totals 18 residues. Germline CDR1 SEHNR, CDR2 FQNEAQ (reference sequence).

The CDR3 region has the DNA TGTGCCATCAGTGAGTCTTCGACAGGAGACATCTATGGCTACACCTTC. As protein: CAISESSTGDIYGYTF. V and J are TRBV10-3 and TRBJ1-2, with a possible D match to TRBD1 (6 bases). V was clipped by 0 bases and J by 4 bases, with 15 bases between them. This CDR3 comprises 16 residues. CDR1 is ENHRY and CDR2 is SYGVKD in the germline V gene.

The genes are TRBV7-2 and TRBJ2-1; 11 bases map to TRBD2. Germline V CDR1 and CDR2: SGHTA, FQGNSA. The CDR3 has 17 residues. V shed 4 bases, J shed 2 bases, and the junction held 7 bases outside the gene matches. CDR3 sequence reads: CASSSRTSGFAYNEQFF. The CDR3 DNA follows: TGTGCCAGCAGCTCCAGGACTAGCGGGTTTGCCTACAATGAGCAGTTCTTC.

The V call is TRBV5-1, the J call TRBJ2-5, with 7 bases aligning to TRBD2. Germline lookup yields CDR1 SGHRS and CDR2 YFSETQ. Germline trimming cut 0 bases from V and 7 bases from J; bases unmatched to any gene: 3. The CDR3 loop spans 13 amino acids. DNA for the CDR3: TGCGCCAGCAGCTTGGGCGGGAGCAGGACCCAGTACTTC. Translation: CASSLGGSRTQYF.

The chain has TRBV6-1 and TRBJ1-3; D uncertain. Trimming left V 4 bases short and J 2 bases short, with 12 bases between. This CDR3 spans 15 amino acids. In germline, CDR1 is MNHNS, CDR2 SASEGT. Here the CDR3 DNA reads TGTGCCAGCAGTGTGAAGACGGAAACTGGAAACACCATATATTTT. It specifies CASSVKTETGNTIYF.